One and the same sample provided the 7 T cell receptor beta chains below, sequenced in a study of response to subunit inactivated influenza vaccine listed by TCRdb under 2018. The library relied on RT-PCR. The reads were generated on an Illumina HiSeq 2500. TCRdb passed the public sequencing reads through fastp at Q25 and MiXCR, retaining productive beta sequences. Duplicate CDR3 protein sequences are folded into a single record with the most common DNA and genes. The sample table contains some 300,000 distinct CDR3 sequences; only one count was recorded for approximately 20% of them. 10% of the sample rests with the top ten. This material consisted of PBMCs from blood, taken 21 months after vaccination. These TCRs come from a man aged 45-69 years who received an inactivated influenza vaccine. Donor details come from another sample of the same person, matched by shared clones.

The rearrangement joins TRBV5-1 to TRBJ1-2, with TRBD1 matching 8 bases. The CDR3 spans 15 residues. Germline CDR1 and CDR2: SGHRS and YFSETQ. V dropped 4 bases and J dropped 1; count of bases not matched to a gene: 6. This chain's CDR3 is CASSPTDRGNYGYTF. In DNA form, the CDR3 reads TGCGCCAGCAGCCCAACAGACAGGGGTAACTATGGCTACACCTTC.

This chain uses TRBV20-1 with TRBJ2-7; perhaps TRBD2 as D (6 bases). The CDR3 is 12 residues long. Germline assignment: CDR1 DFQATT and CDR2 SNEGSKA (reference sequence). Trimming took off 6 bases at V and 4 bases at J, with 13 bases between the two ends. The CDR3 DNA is TGCAGTGCCGGGACGGCGGGGTACGAGCAGTACTTC. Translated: CSAGTAGYEQYF.

The CDR3 here is CASSYSLYGDSTQYF. In DNA form, the CDR3 reads TGTGCCAGCAGTTACTCGTTATATGGGGATTCGACCCAGTACTTC. This sequence joins TRBV6-5 and TRBJ2-5; D gene uncertain. V was pared by 0 bases and J by 7 bases, with 15 bases between. From germline, CDR1 is MNHEY and CDR2 SVGAGI. There are 15 residues in the CDR3.

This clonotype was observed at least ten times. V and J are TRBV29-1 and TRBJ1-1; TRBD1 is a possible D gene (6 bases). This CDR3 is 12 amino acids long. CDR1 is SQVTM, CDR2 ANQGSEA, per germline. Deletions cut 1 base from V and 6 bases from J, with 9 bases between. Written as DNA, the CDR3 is TGCAGCGTTGAAGGGGGGGGGCCTGAAGCTTTCTTT. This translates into CSVEGGGPEAFF.

The CDR3 nucleotides are TGCAGCGCCCACTCCGGCACAGATACGCAGTATTTT. Translation: CSAHSGTDTQYF. V is TRBV29-1 and J is TRBJ2-3; D not resolved. V gave up 7 bases and J gave up 1 base, with 9 bases separating them. CDR1 is SQVTM, CDR2 ANQGSEA, per germline. This CDR3 has 12 residues.

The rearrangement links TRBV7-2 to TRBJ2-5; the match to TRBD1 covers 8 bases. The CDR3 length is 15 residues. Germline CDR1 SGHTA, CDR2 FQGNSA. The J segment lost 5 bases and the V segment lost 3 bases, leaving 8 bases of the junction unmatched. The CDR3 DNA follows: TGTGCCAGCAGCTTCAGGACAGGGTTTCGGGAGACCCAGTACTTC. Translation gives CASSFRTGFRETQYF.

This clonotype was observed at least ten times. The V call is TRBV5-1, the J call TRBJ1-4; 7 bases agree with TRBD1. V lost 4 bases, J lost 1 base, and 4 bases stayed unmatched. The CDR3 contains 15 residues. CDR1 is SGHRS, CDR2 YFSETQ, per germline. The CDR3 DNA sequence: TGCGCCAGCAGCGTAAACAGGGGAACTAATGAAAAACTGTTTTTT. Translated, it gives CASSVNRGTNEKLFF.